The 27 T cell receptor beta chains below come from one sample, sequenced in a study of T cells in localized non-small cell lung cancer. Produced via immunoSEQ multiplex PCR; TCRdb's table is partial and in-frame only. The data hold tens of thousands of clones, with 80% to 90% observed a single time. Sequencing used peripheral blood, obtained before any cancer treatment. The receptors shown here come from a man aged 35-69 years with stage I squamous cell lung carcinoma.

The rearrangement links TRBV2 to TRBJ1-1; no clear D gene. The CDR3 spans 12 residues. Per the germline V gene, CDR1 is SNHLY and CDR2 is FYNNEI. V was clipped by 8 bases and J by 0 bases, with 7 bases between them. The CDR3 nucleotides are TGTGCCAGCGGTTCCGTGAACACTGAAGCTTTCTTT. Its protein is CASGSVNTEAFF.

The V and J genes are TRBV9 and TRBJ1-1; the D is unclear. This CDR3 is built from 12 residues. Trimming left V 0 bases short and J 5 bases short, with 5 bases between. Germline V gene lookup returns CDR1 SGDLS and CDR2 YYNGEE. The CDR3 sequence: CASSVGETEAFF. The DNA of the CDR3 is TGTGCCAGCAGCGTAGGCGAAACTGAAGCTTTCTTT.

This clone was recorded once. The gene calls are TRBV7-2 and TRBJ1-6; D unresolved. This CDR3 is 14 amino acids long. Germline V CDR1 and CDR2: SGHTA, FQGNSA. V gave up 1 base and J gave up 7 bases, with 8 bases separating them. The CDR3 is CASSLEPPNSPLHF. Here the CDR3 DNA reads TGTGCCAGCAGCTTAGAACCTCCCAATTCACCCCTCCACTTT.

This sequence joins TRBV27 and TRBJ2-7; maybe TRBD1 (5 bases). This CDR3 has 12 amino acids. The V end lost 7 bases, the J end lost 2 bases, and 9 bases lay between the germline ends. Looked up from germline, CDR1 is MNHEY and CDR2 is SMNVEV (reference sequence). CDR3 region: CASTPRAYEQYF. As DNA, the CDR3 is TGTGCCAGCACGCCCAGGGCCTACGAGCAGTACTTC.

V usage is TRBV7-9 and J usage is TRBJ2-3; 7 bases line up with TRBD2. The CDR3 totals 15 residues. J was trimmed by 4 bases and V by 2 bases; bases with no gene match: 6. Germline loops: CDR1 SEHNR, CDR2 FQNEAQ (reference sequence). This chain's CDR3 is CASSLRSGAPDTQYF. The CDR3 DNA sequence: TGTGCCAGCAGCTTACGGAGCGGGGCCCCAGATACGCAGTATTTT.

The chain recombines TRBV5-4 with TRBJ2-1; 7 nucleotides match TRBD2. V shed 4 bases and J 12 bases; nucleotides not matched to a gene: 13. The CDR3 has 14 residues. Per germline, CDR1 SGHNT and CDR2 YYREEE (reference sequence). The CDR3 DNA is TGTGCCAGCAGCCGCGGGGGACCCCGCCGGGGGCAGTTCTTC. Amino acids: CASSRGGPRRGQFF.

V gene TRBV27 combines with J gene TRBJ2-3; 8 bases are a match to TRBD2. Germline V CDR1 and CDR2: MNHEY, SMNVEV (reference sequence). The CDR3 runs to 16 residues. V trimming: 3 bases; J trimming: 0 bases; junction bases outside the gene matches: 5. For the CDR3, the DNA is TGTGCCAGCAGTTTGGCTAGCGGGCTTAGCACAGATACGCAGTATTTT. Its translation is CASSLASGLSTDTQYF.

The CDR3 region is CASSPGGQSYGYTF. The CDR3 DNA is TGTGCCAGTTCCCCGGGGGGCCAGAGCTATGGCTACACCTTC. This chain links TRBV28 with TRBJ1-2, with D maybe TRBD1 (6 bases). V was cut by 9 bases and J by 4 bases, with 18 bases left in between. From germline, CDR1 is MDHEN and CDR2 SYDVKM. The CDR3 has 14 amino acids.

The CDR3 here is CASSPRDRAYEQYF. The CDR3 coding sequence is TGTGCCAGCAGCCCGCGGGACCGAGCCTACGAGCAGTACTTC. The V gene is TRBV7-9, the J gene TRBJ2-7; perhaps TRBD2 as D (6 bases). Trimming shortened V by 5 bases and J by 2 bases, and 13 bases separated the two germline ends. CDR3 size: 14 residues. Looked up from germline, CDR1 is SEHNR and CDR2 is FQNEAQ (reference sequence).

The chain combines TRBV18 with TRBJ2-5, with 9 bases aligning to TRBD2. After removal of 4 bases from V and 2 bases from J, the junction contained 11 bases not matched to a gene. This CDR3 is 17 amino acids long. CDR1 is KGHSH, CDR2 LQKENI, per germline. CDR3 sequence: CASSLTLTSGGQETQYF. The CDR3, as DNA: TGTGCCAGCTCACTCACATTGACTAGCGGAGGACAAGAGACCCAGTACTTC.

CDR3 bases: TGCGCCAGCAGCGGCGGGGGACAGGGAGAGACTGAAGCTTTCTTT. Translation gives CASSGGGQGETEAFF. The V and J genes are TRBV5-1 and TRBJ1-1; 9 bases map to TRBD1. Germline CDR1 SGHRS, CDR2 YFSETQ. After removal of 4 bases from V and 5 bases from J, the junction contained 9 bases not matched to a gene. There are 15 residues in the CDR3.

CDR3 coding DNA: TGCGCCAGCAGCTTGGTGGAGGCTGGGGCCAACGTCCTGACTTTC. It translates to CASSLVEAGANVLTF. The chain recombines TRBV5-1 with TRBJ2-6; a possible D gene is TRBD2 (5 bases). This CDR3 has 15 amino acids. Germline V lookup: CDR1 SGHRS, CDR2 YFSETQ. The germline V and J ends were trimmed by 0 bases and 2 bases, with 6 bases remaining between them. Filled out from reference TRBV5-1 and TRBJ2-6, the complete variable domain reads KAGVTQTPRYLIKTRGQQVTLSCSPISGHRSVSWYQQTPGQGLQFLFEYFSETQRNKGNFPGRFSGRQFSNSRSEMNVSTLELGDSALYLCASSLVEAGANVLTFGAGSRLTVL.

The chain joins TRBV4-1 to TRBJ1-2; 12 bases line up with TRBD1. The CDR3 covers 18 residues. The junction had 10 bases not matched to a gene; V was cut back by 0 bases and J by 5 bases. The germline V gene encodes CDR1 MGHRA and CDR2 YSYEKL. CDR3 sequence: CASSQDVGQGAIGYGYTF. The DNA of the CDR3 is TGCGCCAGCAGCCAAGATGTGGGACAGGGGGCGATTGGGTATGGCTACACCTTC.

The chain is built from TRBV6-1 and TRBJ2-5; D possibly uses TRBD1 or TRBD2 (6 bases each). Germline CDR1 and CDR2: MNHNS and SASEGT. Trimming shortened V by 5 bases and J by 5 bases, and 9 bases separated the two germline ends. The CDR3 is 12 residues long. CDR3 region: CASSMGGETQYF. The CDR3, as DNA: TGTGCCAGCAGTATGGGGGGCGAGACCCAGTACTTC.

The V and J genes are TRBV11-2 and TRBJ2-3, with 12 bases identical to TRBD2. From germline, CDR1 is SGHAT and CDR2 FQNNGV. Losses at the gene ends were 5 bases for V and 3 bases for J; bases not matched to a gene: 12. The CDR3 has 18 amino acids. The CDR3: CASSHTSGGTFGTDTQYF. The CDR3 DNA reads as TGTGCCAGCAGCCACACTAGCGGGGGGACATTCGGGACAGATACGCAGTATTTT.

This rearrangement joins TRBV5-8 to TRBJ1-1; no reliable D call. Germline loops: CDR1 SGHTS, CDR2 YDEGEE. The germline V and J ends were trimmed by 5 bases and 2 bases, with 7 bases remaining between them. The CDR3 covers 12 residues. The chain's CDR3 is CASSHGNTEAFF. The CDR3 nucleotides read TGTGCCAGCAGTCACGGTAACACTGAAGCTTTCTTT.

The rearrangement joins TRBV7-2 to TRBJ2-7; D gene ambiguous. Germline-derived CDR1 and CDR2 are SGHTA and FQGNSA. This CDR3 is built from 15 residues. V shed 5 bases and J shed 6 bases, with 20 bases lying between them. The CDR3 reads CASSLTVLSPREQYF. For the CDR3, the DNA is TGTGCCAGCAGCCTTACAGTCCTGTCGCCCCGCGAGCAGTACTTC.

This chain's CDR3 is CATYRGRNGYTF. The CDR3 bases are TGTGCCACCTACAGGGGGCGAAATGGCTACACCTTC. This chain joins TRBV6-5 and TRBJ1-2; 9 nucleotides line up with TRBD1. Germline V gives CDR1 MNHEY, CDR2 SVGAGI. V gave up 10 bases and J gave up 6 bases; unmatched junction bases: 6. The CDR3 spans 12 residues.

The chain carries TRBV6-5 and TRBJ1-3; D is perhaps TRBD1 (6 bases). Germline CDR1 and CDR2: MNHEY and SVGAGI. The CDR3 has 14 amino acids. V lost 6 bases, J lost 4 bases, and 13 bases lay in between. CDR3 DNA: TGTGCCAGCAGGGTAACAGGGCCAGGAAACACCATATATTTT. Its translation is CASRVTGPGNTIYF.

The rearrangement uses TRBV15 and TRBJ1-1; D unclear. The CDR3 contains 13 residues. V lost 0 bases and J 5 bases, leaving 7 bases between the germline ends. Per germline, CDR1 LNHNV and CDR2 YYDKDF (reference sequence). The CDR3 spells CATSRDLGTEAFF. CDR3 bases: TGTGCCACCAGCAGAGATCTTGGGACTGAAGCTTTCTTT. Combining the CDR3 with reference TRBV15 and TRBJ1-1 gives the whole variable domain DAMVIQNPRYQVTQFGKPVTLSCSQTLNHNVMYWYQQKSSQAPKLLFHYYDKDFNNEADTPDNFQSRRPNTSFCFLDIRSPGLGDTAMYLCATSRDLGTEAFFGQGTRLTVV.

The chain employs TRBV6-1 and TRBJ1-4; maybe TRBD1 (5 bases). The CDR3 loop spans 14 amino acids. Trimming pared 5 bases from V and 8 bases from J, leaving 15 bases between. Germline V CDR1 and CDR2: MNHNS, SASEGT. The CDR3 bases are TGTGCCAGCAGTCCTGGGGTCGCAGGGGAAAAACTGTTTTTT. Amino acids: CASSPGVAGEKLFF.

The chain uses TRBV27 and TRBJ1-6; maybe TRBD1 (6 bases). The V gene lost 2 bases and the J gene lost 7 bases, with 12 bases spanning the gap. The CDR3 sequence is 15 residues long. CDR1 is MNHEY, CDR2 SMNVEV, per germline (reference sequence). The chain's CDR3 is CASSLLGGRNSPLHF. The CDR3 coding sequence is TGTGCCAGCAGTTTACTGGGGGGCAGGAATTCACCCCTCCACTTT.

This chain uses TRBV7-2 with TRBJ1-4; D remains ambiguous. Trimming pared 1 base from V and 8 bases from J, leaving 5 bases between. CDR3 size: 12 residues. The germline V gene has CDR1 SGHTA and CDR2 FQGNSA. The DNA for the CDR3 is TGTGCCAGCAGCTTAGACTCGGAAAAACTGTTTTTT. The encoded protein is CASSLDSEKLFF. Full variable domain (outside the CDR3, taken from reference TRBV7-2 and TRBJ1-4): GAGVSQSPSNKVTEKGKDVELRCDPISGHTALYWYRQSLGQGLEFLIYFQGNSAPDKSGLPSDRFSAERTGGSVSTLTIQRTQQEDSAVYLCASSLDSEKLFFGSGTQLSVL.

The chain has TRBV29-1 and TRBJ1-1, with D maybe TRBD1 (5 bases). The V gene's germline CDR1 is SQVTM and CDR2 ANQGSEA. The CDR3 covers 13 residues. V shed 3 bases and J shed 4 bases, with 12 bases lying between them. CDR3: CSVDGGIGTEAFF. DNA of the CDR3: TGCAGCGTTGATGGGGGTATAGGCACTGAAGCTTTCTTT.

In this sample, this clone turned up once. The V and J genes are TRBV5-1 and TRBJ2-7; 7 bases are shared with TRBD1. Germline-derived CDR1 and CDR2 are SGHRS and YFSETQ. V lost 3 bases and J lost 0; bases outside the gene matches: 6. This CDR3 has 15 amino acids. The CDR3 DNA reads as TGCGCCAGCAGCTACGGGACAGCCAGCTCCTACGAGCAGTACTTC. Amino acids: CASSYGTASSYEQYF. Full variable domain (missing parts from reference TRBV5-1 and TRBJ2-7): KAGVTQTPRYLIKTRGQQVTLSCSPISGHRSVSWYQQTPGQGLQFLFEYFSETQRNKGNFPGRFSGRQFSNSRSEMNVSTLELGDSALYLCASSYGTASSYEQYFGPGTRLTVT.

The J gene is TRBJ2-5, the V gene TRBV4-2, with TRBD2 identical over 8 bases. This CDR3 is built from 16 residues. The germline V gene encodes CDR1 LGHNA and CDR2 YNFKEQ. V gave up 0 bases and J gave up 4 bases; unmatched junction bases: 7. DNA of the CDR3: TGTGCCAGCAGCCAAGATAGGGGACTAGGGCGAGAGACCCAGTACTTC. It yields the protein CASSQDRGLGRETQYF.

V is TRBV5-1 and J is TRBJ1-3, with a weak D call TRBD1 (6 bases). Trimming removed 4 bases from V and 4 bases from J, with 18 bases in between. CDR1 is SGHRS and CDR2 is YFSETQ in the germline V gene. The CDR3 sequence is 16 residues long. This CDR3 is CASSVTGSGPGNTIYF. CDR3 coding DNA: TGCGCCAGCAGCGTAACAGGGTCGGGGCCCGGAAACACCATATATTTT.